This T cell receptor (beta chain) was retrieved from a study of PD-1 blockade in mismatch repair-deficient tumors. Study-level information: Patients had eleven to twelve mismatch repair-deficient cancer types, all previously treated and progressing. Study-wide results and caveats: Tumor-resident clones, often undetectable pretreatment in blood, expanded then contracted after pembrolizumab.

As to this clone: Its antigen remains unidentified.

This CDR3 is built from 11 residues. Trimming shortened V by 8 bases and J by 2 bases, and 3 bases separated the two germline ends. Germline V CDR1 and CDR2: LNHDA, SQIVND (reference sequence). The method was immunoSEQ multiplex PCR; TCRdb's version includes in-frame clones alone and lacks a portion of them. The data show under 50,000 clones, 65% to 80% seen once. Mismatch repair deficiency was confirmed in all patients, by PCR or immunohistochemistry. This chain connects TRBV19 to TRBJ2-2; D gene uncertain. The source was PBMCs, collected before pembrolizumab treatment. The TCR comes from an adult with mismatch repair-deficient cancer. In DNA form, the CDR3 reads TGTGCCAGTCAAAACACCGGGGAGCTGTTTTTT. This gives the protein CASQNTGELFF.